Shown below are 8 T cell receptor beta chains from a single sample sequenced in a study of post-analysis software for immune sequencing data. Regarding the study as a whole: In patients, TRBV5-6, TRBV5-1 and TRBV20-1 belonged to roughly 5 TRBV segments found more frequently than in controls.

Each TCR beta cDNA library carried unique molecular identifiers. TCRdb fed the PCR reads into MiXCR, producing one record per CDR3 protein. The sample consists of 150,000 to 200,000 distinct CDR3 sequences, approximately 28% of them appearing once. Their antigens are not known. Source material: blood. The receptors here all came from a girl aged 5 to 17 with multiple sclerosis.

This clonotype was seen a few times. CDR3: CASSIADGDEQYF. Here the CDR3 DNA reads TGTGCCAGTAGTATAGCGGACGGGGACGAGCAGTACTTC. V gene TRBV19 combines with J gene TRBJ2-7; possibly TRBD2 for D (5 bases). Trimming cost V 1 base and J 5 bases, with 9 bases left between them. The CDR3 is 13 residues long. The germline V gene encodes CDR1 LNHDA and CDR2 SQIVND (reference sequence). Based on the CDR3 plus reference TRBV19 and TRBJ2-7, the full variable domain is DGGITQSPKYLFRKEGQNVTLSCEQNLNHDAMYWYRQDPGQGLRLIYYSQIVNDFQKGDIAEGYSVSREKKESFPLTVTSAQKNPTAFYLCASSIADGDEQYFGPGTRLTVT.

This clonotype was counted at least ten times. The rearrangement links TRBV5-1 to TRBJ2-1, with 12 positions matching TRBD2. From germline, CDR1 is SGHRS and CDR2 YFSETQ. V was pared by 3 bases and J by 7 bases, with 14 bases of the junction left unmatched. The CDR3 runs to 18 residues. The CDR3 protein is CASSSLLLAGGSVNEQFF. Here the CDR3 DNA reads TGCGCCAGCAGCTCGCTGCTACTAGCGGGAGGAAGTGTGAATGAGCAGTTCTTC. Full variable domain (missing parts from reference TRBV5-1 and TRBJ2-1): KAGVTQTPRYLIKTRGQQVTLSCSPISGHRSVSWYQQTPGQGLQFLFEYFSETQRNKGNFPGRFSGRQFSNSRSEMNVSTLELGDSALYLCASSSLLLAGGSVNEQFFGPGTRLTVL.

In this sample, this clonotype turned up once. This chain uses TRBV12-3 or TRBV12-4 with TRBJ1-1; D is possibly TRBD1 (5 bases). This CDR3 is 13 amino acids long. V was shortened by 6 bases and J by 11 bases, with 19 bases between the two germline ends. The CDR3 loop is CASRGLDRPTAFF. For the CDR3, the DNA is TGTGCCAGCAGGGGACTCGACCGACCAACGGCTTTCTTT.

The table lists this clonotype with many counts. This chain links TRBV7-2 with TRBJ2-1; 7 bases are a match to TRBD1. CDR1 is SGHTA and CDR2 is FQGNSA in the germline V gene. The CDR3 is 13 residues long. Trimming took 6 bases from V and 8 from J; bases not matched to a gene: 7. In DNA form, the CDR3 reads TGTGCCAGCAGAATACGAGGGGGCGATGAGCAGTTCTTC. It is translated as CASRIRGGDEQFF.

This clonotype was observed at least ten times. V and J are TRBV12-3 or TRBV12-4 and TRBJ1-2; D possibly corresponds to TRBD1 (6 bases). The CDR3 has 12 residues. Trimming removed 4 bases at V and 6 bases at J, with 9 bases between. The CDR3 sequence is CASSSGGHGYTF. As DNA, the CDR3 is TGTGCCAGCAGTTCTGGGGGGCATGGCTACACCTTC.

Of note for this clonotype: One end of the junction is discordant with germline, which a read error may explain. V usage is TRBV7-9 and J usage is TRBJ2-4; D may be TRBD2 (6 bases). This CDR3 comprises 12 residues. Germline values: CDR1 SEHNR, CDR2 FQNEAQ (reference sequence). DNA of the CDR3: TGTGCCAGCAGCTTAAACGGGAGTCAACAGGACTTC. It is translated as CASSLNGSQQDF. Drawing the rest from reference TRBV7-9 and TRBJ2-4, the complete variable domain is DTGVSQNPRHKITKRGQNVTFRCDPISEHNRLYWYRQTLGQGPEFLTYFQNEAQLEKSRLLSDRFSAERPKGSFSTLEIQRTEQGDSAMYLCASSLNGSQQDFGAGTRLSVL.

This clonotype was detected once. CDR3 nucleotide sequence: TGTGCCAGCAGCGGAACCGGACTAGCGGGTTACAATGAGCAGTACTTC. Translated: CASSGTGLAGYNEQYF. This chain uses TRBV12-3 or TRBV12-4 with TRBJ2-1; TRBD2 agrees at 11 bases. The DNA end is a closer match to TRBJ2-7, so the J assignment may be wrong. The CDR3 loop spans 16 amino acids.

Only one count was recorded for this clonotype. A read error may account for a junction end that differs from germline. The rearrangement links TRBV12-3 or TRBV12-4 to TRBJ2-3; D is undetermined. This CDR3 has 15 amino acids. The chain's CDR3 is CANNPMWAPTHTQYF. CDR3 bases: TGTGCCAACAATCCGATGTGGGCCCCCACACATACGCAGTATTTT.